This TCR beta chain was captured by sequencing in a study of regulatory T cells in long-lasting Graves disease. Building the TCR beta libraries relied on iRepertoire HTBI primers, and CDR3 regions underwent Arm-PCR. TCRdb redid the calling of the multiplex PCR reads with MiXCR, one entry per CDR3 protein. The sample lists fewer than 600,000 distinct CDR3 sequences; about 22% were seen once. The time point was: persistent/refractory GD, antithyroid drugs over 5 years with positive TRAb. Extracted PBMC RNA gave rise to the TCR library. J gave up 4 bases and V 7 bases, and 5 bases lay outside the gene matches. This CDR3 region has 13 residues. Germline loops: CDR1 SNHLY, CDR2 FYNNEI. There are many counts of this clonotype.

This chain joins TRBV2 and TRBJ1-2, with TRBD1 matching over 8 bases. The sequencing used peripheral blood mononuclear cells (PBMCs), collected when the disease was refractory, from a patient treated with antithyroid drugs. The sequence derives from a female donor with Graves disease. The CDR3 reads CASMDRVIYGYTF. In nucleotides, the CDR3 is TGTGCCAGCATGGACAGGGTGATCTATGGCTACACCTTC.